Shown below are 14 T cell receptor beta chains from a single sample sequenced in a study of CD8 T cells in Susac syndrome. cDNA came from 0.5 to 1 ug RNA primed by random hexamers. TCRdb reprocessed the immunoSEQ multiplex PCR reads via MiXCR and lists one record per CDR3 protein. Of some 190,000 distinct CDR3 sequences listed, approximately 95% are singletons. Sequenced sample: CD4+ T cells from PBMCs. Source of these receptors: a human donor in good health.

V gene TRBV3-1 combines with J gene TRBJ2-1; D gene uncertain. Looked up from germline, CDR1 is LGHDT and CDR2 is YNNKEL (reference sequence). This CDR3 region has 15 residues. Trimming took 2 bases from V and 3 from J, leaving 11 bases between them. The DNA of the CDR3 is TGTGCCAGCAGCCAACTCGACAAGCTCTACAATGAGCAGTTCTTC. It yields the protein CASSQLDKLYNEQFF.

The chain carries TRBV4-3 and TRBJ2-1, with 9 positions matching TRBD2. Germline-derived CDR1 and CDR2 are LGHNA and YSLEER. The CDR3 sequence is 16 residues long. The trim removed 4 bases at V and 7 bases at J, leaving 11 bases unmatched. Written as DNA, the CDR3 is TGCGCCAGCAGCCGTTTAGCGGGAGAGGTGGGAAATGAGCAGTTCTTC. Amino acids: CASSRLAGEVGNEQFF.

The CDR3 loop reads CSSPGVETQYF. The CDR3 coding sequence is TGCAGTTCCCCGGGGGTCGAGACCCAGTACTTC. The chain recombines TRBV20-1 with TRBJ2-5, with D perhaps TRBD2 (6 bases). Germline V gene data show CDR1 as DFQATT and CDR2 as SNEGSKA (reference sequence). With 8 bases removed from V and 5 bases from J, the gap between germline ends came to 12 bases. The CDR3 totals 11 residues.

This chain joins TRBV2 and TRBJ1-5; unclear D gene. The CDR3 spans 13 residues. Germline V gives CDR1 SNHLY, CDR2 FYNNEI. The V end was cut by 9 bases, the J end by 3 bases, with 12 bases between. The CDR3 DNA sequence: TGTGCCAGTTCTCGATCTGACAATCAGCCCCAGCATTTT. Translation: CASSRSDNQPQHF.

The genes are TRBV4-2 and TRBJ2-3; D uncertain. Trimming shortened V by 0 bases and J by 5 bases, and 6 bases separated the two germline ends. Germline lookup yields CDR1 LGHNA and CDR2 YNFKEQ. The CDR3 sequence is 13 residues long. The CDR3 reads CASSQDRIDTQYF. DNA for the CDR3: TGTGCCAGCAGCCAAGACCGGATAGATACGCAGTATTTT.

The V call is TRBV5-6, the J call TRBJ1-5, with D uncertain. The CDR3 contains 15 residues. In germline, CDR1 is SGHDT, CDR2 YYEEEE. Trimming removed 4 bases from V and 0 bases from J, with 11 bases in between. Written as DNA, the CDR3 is TGTGCCAGCAGCCCCCGGGGATATAGCAATCAGCCCCAGCATTTT. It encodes CASSPRGYSNQPQHF.

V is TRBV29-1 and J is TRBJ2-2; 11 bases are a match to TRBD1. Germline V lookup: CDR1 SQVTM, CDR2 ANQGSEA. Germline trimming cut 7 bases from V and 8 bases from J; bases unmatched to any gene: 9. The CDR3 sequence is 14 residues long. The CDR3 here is CSGLGQGATGELFF. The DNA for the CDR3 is TGCAGCGGACTAGGACAGGGGGCCACTGGGGAGCTGTTTTTT.

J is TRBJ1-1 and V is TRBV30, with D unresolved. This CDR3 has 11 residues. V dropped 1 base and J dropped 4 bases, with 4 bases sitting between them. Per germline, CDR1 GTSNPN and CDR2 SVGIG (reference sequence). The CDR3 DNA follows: TGTGCCTGGAGTGAAAGCACTGAAGCTTTCTTT. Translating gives CAWSESTEAFF.

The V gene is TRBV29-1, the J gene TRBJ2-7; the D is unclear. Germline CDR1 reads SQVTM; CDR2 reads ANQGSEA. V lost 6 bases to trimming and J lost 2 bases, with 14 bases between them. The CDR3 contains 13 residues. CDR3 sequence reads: CSVYSGLAYEQYF. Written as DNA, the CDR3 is TGCAGCGTATACTCGGGCTTGGCCTACGAGCAGTACTTC.

The CDR3 here is CSPRQGSETQYF. The CDR3 coding sequence is TGCAGTCCCCGACAGGGCTCAGAGACCCAGTACTTC. The V and J genes are TRBV20-1 and TRBJ2-5; 7 nucleotides match TRBD1. The germline V gene has CDR1 DFQATT and CDR2 SNEGSKA (reference sequence). Trimming at V came to 8 bases and at J to 4 bases, leaving 7 bases not matched to a gene. This CDR3 is 12 amino acids long.

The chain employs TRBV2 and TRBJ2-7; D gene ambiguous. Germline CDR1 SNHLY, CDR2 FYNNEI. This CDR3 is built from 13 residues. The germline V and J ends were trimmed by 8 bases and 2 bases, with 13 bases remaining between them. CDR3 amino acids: CASSRTVTYEQYF. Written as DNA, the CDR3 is TGTGCCAGCTCGAGGACGGTGACCTACGAGCAGTACTTC.

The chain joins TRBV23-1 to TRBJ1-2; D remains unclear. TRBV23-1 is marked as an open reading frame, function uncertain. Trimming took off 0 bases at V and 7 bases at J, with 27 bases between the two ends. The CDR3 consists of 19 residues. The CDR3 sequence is CASSQSASKGGLLWRGYTF. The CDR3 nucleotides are TGCGCCAGCAGTCAATCGGCGTCCAAAGGTGGTTTGCTCTGGCGTGGCTACACCTTC.

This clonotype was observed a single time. The CDR3 loop is CATSDTDRVEQYF. In DNA, the CDR3 is TGTGCCACCAGTGATACGGACAGGGTCGAGCAGTACTTC. This rearrangement joins TRBV24-1 to TRBJ2-7, with 8 bases that match TRBD1. There are 13 residues in the CDR3. In germline, CDR1 is KGHDR, CDR2 SFDVKD. V was clipped by 3 bases and J by 6 bases; unmatched bases: 3.

The CDR3 DNA sequence: TGTGCCACCAGCAGAGACTGGTCCTACGAGCAGTACTTC. This codes for CATSRDWSYEQYF. V is TRBV15 and J is TRBJ2-7, with D unresolved. The CDR3 length is 13 residues. Per the germline V gene, CDR1 is LNHNV and CDR2 is YYDKDF (reference sequence). Deletions cut 0 bases from V and 1 base from J, with 4 bases between.